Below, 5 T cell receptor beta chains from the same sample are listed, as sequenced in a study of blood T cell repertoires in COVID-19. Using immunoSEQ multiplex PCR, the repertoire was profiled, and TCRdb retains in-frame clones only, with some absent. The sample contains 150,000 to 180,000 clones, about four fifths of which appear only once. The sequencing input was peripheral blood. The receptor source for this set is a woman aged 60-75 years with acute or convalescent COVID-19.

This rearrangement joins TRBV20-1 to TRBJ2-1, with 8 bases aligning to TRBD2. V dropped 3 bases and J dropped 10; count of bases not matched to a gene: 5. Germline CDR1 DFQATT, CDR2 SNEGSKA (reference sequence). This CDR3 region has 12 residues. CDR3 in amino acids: CSASFIAGEQFF. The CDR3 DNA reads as TGCAGTGCTAGTTTCATAGCGGGAGAGCAGTTCTTC.

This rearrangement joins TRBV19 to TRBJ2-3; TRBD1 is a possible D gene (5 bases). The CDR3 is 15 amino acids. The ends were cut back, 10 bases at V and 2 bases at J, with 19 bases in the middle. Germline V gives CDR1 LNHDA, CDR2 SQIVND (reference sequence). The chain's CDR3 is CATTPGQFVTDTQYF. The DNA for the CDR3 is TGTGCCACCACCCCCGGACAATTCGTCACAGATACGCAGTATTTT. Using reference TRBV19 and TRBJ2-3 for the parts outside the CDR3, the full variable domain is DGGITQSPKYLFRKEGQNVTLSCEQNLNHDAMYWYRQDPGQGLRLIYYSQIVNDFQKGDIAEGYSVSREKKESFPLTVTSAQKNPTAFYLCATTPGQFVTDTQYFGPGTRLTVL.

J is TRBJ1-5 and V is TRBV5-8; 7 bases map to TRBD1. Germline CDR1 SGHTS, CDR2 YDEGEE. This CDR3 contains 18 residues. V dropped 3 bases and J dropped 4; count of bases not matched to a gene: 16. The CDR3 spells CASSSPRTGPLRNQPQHF. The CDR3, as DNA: TGTGCCAGCAGCTCTCCCCGGACAGGCCCCCTCAGGAATCAGCCCCAGCATTTT.

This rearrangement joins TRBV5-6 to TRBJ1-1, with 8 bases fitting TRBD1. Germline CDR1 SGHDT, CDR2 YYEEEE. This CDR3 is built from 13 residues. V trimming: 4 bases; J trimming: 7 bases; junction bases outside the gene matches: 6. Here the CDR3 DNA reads TGTGCCAGCAGCCGCCTAGACAGGGGTGAAGCTTTCTTT. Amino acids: CASSRLDRGEAFF.

CDR3: CASSSFRTGDGYTF. The CDR3 DNA reads TGTGCCAGCAGTTCCTTCCGGACAGGGGACGGCTACACCTTC. J is TRBJ1-2 and V is TRBV27, with 9 bases matching TRBD1. V dropped 4 bases and J dropped 8; count of bases not matched to a gene: 8. This CDR3 has 14 residues. The germline V gene encodes CDR1 MNHEY and CDR2 SMNVEV (reference sequence).